This TCR beta chain stems from a study of blood T cells in healthy people across ages. About the study: About one barcoded beta molecule per two T cells came from capture by template switching. Study-level results: Researchers said unsorted PBMCs prevented a conclusive naive versus antigen-experienced comparison.

Trimming cost V 6 bases and J 0 bases, with 9 bases left between them. This CDR3 region has 14 residues. Germline assignment: CDR1 SGHDN and CDR2 FVKESK. The study drew donors from healthy Caucasian individuals in Russia aged roughly 6 to 90. The amount of total RNA extracted per sample was at least 5 micrograms. A second about 7 to 11 cycle PCR used barcoded and J-beta primers. TCRdb called the 5' RACE reads again in MiXCR, with one record for every CDR3 protein. The sample contains some 710,000 distinct CDR3 sequences, about half of which appear only once. This clonotype was detected only a few times. The antigen is unknown.

This rearrangement joins TRBV14 to TRBJ2-1; no reliable D call. The sequenced material came from blood. This receptor was identified in a man older than 75 in good health. CDR3 amino acids: CASSLQVSYNEQFF. In nucleotides, the CDR3 is TGTGCCAGCAGTCTACAAGTCTCCTACAATGAGCAGTTCTTC.